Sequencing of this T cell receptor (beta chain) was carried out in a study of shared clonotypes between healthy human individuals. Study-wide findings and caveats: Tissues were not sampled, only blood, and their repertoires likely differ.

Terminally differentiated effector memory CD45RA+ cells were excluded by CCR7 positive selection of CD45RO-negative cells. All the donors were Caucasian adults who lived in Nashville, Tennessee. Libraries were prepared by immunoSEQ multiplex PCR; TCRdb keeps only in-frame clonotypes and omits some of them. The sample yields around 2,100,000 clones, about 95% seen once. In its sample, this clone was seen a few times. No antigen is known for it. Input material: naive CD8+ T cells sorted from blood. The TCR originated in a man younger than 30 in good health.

CDR3 coding DNA: TGTGCCAGCAGCCACCTGGGACAGGGTACCTATGGCTACACCTTC. This sequence encodes CASSHLGQGTYGYTF. This rearrangement joins TRBV14 to TRBJ1-2; 9 bases fit TRBD1. Unmatched junction bases numbered 6, after V lost 3 bases and J lost 4 bases. Looked up from germline, CDR1 is SGHDN and CDR2 is FVKESK. This CDR3 is 15 amino acids long.